The sample holds many counts of the clone carrying this T cell receptor beta chain. As yet, its antigen is unknown. The data were obtained in a study of spatial heterogeneity in lung cancer. Study conclusions and caveats: More often at tumor resection than at routine follow-up, ubiquitous expanded tumor TCRs were detected in the blood.

Documented time point: sample taken at primary tumor resection. Extraction of whole RNA from tumor, nontumor lung or frozen PBMC preceded unsorted sequencing. Germline CDR1 reads MNHEY; CDR2 reads SVGAGI. The germline V and J ends were trimmed by 2 bases and 10 bases, with 11 bases remaining between them. The CDR3 loop spans 13 amino acids. TCRdb re-called the 5' RACE reads with MiXCR, one entry per CDR3 protein. The table lists around 50,000 distinct CDR3 sequences, 7.5% to 8% of them singletons. This receptor was identified in a female donor with early-stage non-small cell lung cancer. The genes are TRBV6-5 and TRBJ1-4, with D hard to call. Sequences were derived from PBMCs, sampled at surgery. CDR3 DNA sequence: TGTGCCAGCAGTTACGACACCAGCGGAAAACTGTTTTTT. Amino acids: CASSYDTSGKLFF.